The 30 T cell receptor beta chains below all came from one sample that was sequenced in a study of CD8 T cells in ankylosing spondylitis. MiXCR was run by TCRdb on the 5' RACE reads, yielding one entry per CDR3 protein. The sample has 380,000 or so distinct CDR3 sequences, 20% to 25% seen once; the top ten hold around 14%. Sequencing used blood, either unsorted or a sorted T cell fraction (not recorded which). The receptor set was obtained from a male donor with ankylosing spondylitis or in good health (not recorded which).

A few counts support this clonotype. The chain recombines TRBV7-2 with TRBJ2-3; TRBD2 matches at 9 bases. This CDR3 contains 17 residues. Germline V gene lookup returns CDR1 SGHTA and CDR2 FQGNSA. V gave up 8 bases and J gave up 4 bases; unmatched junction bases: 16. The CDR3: CASGSGPRGGRADTQYF. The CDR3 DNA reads TGTGCCAGCGGCTCGGGTCCGCGGGGGGGGAGGGCAGATACGCAGTATTTT.

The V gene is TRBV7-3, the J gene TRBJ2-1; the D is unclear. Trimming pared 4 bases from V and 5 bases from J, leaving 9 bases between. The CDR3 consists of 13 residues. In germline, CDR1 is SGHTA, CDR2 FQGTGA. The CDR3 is CASSSPPDNEQFF. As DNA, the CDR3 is TGTGCCAGCAGCTCCCCACCCGACAATGAGCAGTTCTTC.

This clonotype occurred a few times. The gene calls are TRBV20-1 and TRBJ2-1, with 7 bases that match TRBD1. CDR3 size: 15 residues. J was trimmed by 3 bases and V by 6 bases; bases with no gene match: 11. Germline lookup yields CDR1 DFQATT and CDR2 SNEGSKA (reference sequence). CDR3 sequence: CSAQTDRAHYNEQFF. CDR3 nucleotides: TGCAGTGCCCAAACCGACAGGGCTCACTACAATGAGCAGTTCTTC.

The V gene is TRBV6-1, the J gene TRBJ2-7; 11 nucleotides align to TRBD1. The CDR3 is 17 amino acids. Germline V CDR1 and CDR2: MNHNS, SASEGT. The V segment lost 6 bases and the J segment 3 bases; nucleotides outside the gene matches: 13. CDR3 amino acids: CASSLQNPGQGGYEQYF. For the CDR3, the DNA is TGTGCCAGCAGCCTACAAAATCCGGGACAGGGGGGCTACGAGCAGTACTTC.

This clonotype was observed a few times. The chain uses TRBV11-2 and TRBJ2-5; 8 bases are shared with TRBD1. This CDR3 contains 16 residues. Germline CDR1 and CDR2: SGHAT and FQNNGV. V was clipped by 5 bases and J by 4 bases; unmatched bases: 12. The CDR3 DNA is TGTGCCAGCAGCCCGAGTGGGCAGGGGGCGAGAGAGACCCAGTACTTC. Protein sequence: CASSPSGQGARETQYF.

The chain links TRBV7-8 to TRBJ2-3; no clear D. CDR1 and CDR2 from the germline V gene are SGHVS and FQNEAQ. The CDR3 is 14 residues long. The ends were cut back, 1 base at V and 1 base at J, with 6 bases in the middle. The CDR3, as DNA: TGTGCCAGCAGCTTAGGGTTCCGCACAGATACGCAGTATTTT. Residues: CASSLGFRTDTQYF.

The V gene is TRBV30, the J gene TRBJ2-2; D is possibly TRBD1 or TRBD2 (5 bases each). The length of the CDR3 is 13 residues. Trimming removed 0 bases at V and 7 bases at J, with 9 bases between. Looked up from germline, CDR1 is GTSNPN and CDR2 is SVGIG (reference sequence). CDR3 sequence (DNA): TGTGCCTGGAGTGTGGGGGTAGGCGGGGAGCTGTTTTTT. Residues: CAWSVGVGGELFF.

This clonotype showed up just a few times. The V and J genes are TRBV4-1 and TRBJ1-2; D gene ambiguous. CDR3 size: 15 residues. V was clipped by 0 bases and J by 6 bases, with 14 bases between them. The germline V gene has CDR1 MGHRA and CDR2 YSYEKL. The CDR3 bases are TGCGCCAGCAGCCAAGAGTACCGCCCGATGGATGGCTACACCTTC. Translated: CASSQEYRPMDGYTF.

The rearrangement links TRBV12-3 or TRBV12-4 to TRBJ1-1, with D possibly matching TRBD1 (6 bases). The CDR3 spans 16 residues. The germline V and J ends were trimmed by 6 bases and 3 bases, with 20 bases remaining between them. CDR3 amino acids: CASSETGHIMHTEAFF. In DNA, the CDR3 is TGTGCCAGCAGCGAAACGGGACATATTATGCACACTGAAGCTTTCTTT.

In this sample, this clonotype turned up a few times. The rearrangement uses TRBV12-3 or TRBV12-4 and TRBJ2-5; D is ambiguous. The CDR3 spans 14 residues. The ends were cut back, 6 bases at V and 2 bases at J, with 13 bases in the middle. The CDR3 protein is CASSARDLQETQYF. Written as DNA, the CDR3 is TGTGCCAGCAGCGCAAGAGACCTACAAGAGACCCAGTACTTC.

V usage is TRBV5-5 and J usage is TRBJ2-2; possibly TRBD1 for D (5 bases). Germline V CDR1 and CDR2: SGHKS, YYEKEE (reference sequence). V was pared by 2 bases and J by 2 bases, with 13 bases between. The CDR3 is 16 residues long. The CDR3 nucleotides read TGTGCCAGCAGCTTCGGTGACAGAAGCAACACCGGGGAGCTGTTTTTT. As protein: CASSFGDRSNTGELFF.

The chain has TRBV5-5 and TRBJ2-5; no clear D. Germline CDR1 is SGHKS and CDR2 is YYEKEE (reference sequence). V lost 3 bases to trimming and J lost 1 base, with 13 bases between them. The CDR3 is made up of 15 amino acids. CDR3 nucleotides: TGTGCCAGCAGCTCTTTAGGGAACCTCCAAGAGACCCAGTACTTC. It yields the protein CASSSLGNLQETQYF. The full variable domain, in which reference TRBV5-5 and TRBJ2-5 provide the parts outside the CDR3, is DAGVTQSPTHLIKTRGQQVTLRCSPISGHKSVSWYQQVLGQGPQFIFQYYEKEERGRGNFPDRFSARQFPNYSSELNVNALLLGDSALYLCASSSLGNLQETQYFGPGTRLLVL.

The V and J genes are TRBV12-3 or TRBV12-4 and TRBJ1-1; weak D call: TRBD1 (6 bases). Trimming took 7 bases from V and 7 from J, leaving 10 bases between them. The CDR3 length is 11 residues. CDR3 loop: CASTGTSEAFF. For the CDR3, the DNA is TGTGCCAGCACCGGGACAAGTGAAGCTTTCTTT.

The CDR3 DNA reads TGTGCCAGCAGCCGGGGGACCAGGGATGGCACTGAAGCTTTCTTT. Its protein product is CASSRGTRDGTEAFF. The chain uses TRBV7-9 and TRBJ1-1, with D possibly TRBD1 on 5 matching bases. V lost 5 bases, J lost 4 bases, and 17 bases lay in between. The CDR3 is made up of 15 amino acids. Germline CDR1 and CDR2: SEHNR and FQNEAQ (reference sequence). The full variable domain, with the rest looked up from reference TRBV7-9 and TRBJ1-1, is DTGVSQNPRHKITKRGQNVTFRCDPISEHNRLYWYRQTLGQGPEFLTYFQNEAQLEKSRLLSDRFSAERPKGSFSTLEIQRTEQGDSAMYLCASSRGTRDGTEAFFGQGTRLTVV.

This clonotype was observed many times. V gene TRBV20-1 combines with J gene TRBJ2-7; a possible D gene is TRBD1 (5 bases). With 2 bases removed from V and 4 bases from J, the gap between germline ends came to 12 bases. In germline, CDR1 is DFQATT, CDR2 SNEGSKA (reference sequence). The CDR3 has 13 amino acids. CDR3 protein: CSARQSGLYEQYF. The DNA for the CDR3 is TGCAGTGCTAGACAGTCAGGGCTATACGAGCAGTACTTC.

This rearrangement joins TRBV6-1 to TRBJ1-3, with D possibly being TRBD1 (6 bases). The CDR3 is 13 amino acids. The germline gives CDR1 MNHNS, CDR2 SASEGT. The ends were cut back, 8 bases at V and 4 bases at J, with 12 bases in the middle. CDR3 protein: CASRTAAGNTIYF. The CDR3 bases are TGTGCCAGCCGGACAGCCGCCGGAAACACCATATATTTT.

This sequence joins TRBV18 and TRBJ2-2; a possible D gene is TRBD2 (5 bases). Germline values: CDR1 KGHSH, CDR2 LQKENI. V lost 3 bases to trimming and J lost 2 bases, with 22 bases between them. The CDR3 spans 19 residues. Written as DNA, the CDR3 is TGTGCCAGCTCACCTTCGGGATCGTCGGACGACGGCAACACCGGGGAGCTGTTTTTT. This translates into CASSPSGSSDDGNTGELFF.

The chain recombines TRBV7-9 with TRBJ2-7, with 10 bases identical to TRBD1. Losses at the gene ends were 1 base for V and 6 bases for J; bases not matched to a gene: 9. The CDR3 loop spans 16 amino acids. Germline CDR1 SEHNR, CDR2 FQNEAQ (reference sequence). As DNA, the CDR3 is TGTGCCAGCAGCTTAGGCGGGGGACAGGGGCCCCTCGAGCAGTACTTC. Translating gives CASSLGGGQGPLEQYF.

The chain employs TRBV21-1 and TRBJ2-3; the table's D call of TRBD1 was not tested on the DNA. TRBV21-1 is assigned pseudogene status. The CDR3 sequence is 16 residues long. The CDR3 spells CASSKPAGKFADTQYF. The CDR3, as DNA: TGTGCCAGCAGCAAACCAGCAGGGAAGTTCGCAGATACGCAGTATTTT.

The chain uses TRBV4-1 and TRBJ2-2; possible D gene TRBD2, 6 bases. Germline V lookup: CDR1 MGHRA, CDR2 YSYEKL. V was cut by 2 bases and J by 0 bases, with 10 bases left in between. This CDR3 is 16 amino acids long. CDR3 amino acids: CASSQWAGTNTGELFF. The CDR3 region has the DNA TGCGCCAGCAGCCAATGGGCGGGGACGAACACCGGGGAGCTGTTTTTT.

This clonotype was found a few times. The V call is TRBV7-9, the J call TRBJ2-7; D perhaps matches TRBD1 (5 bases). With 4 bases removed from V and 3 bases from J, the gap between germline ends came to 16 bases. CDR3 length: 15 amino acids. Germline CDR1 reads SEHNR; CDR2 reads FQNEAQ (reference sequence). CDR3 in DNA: TGTGCCAGCAGCTCCCGGCAAGACAGTAGCTACGAGCAGTACTTC. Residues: CASSSRQDSSYEQYF.

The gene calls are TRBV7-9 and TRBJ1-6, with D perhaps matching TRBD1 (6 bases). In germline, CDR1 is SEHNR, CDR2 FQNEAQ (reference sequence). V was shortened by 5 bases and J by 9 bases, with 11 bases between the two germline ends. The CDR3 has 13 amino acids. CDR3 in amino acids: CASSNWGASPLHF. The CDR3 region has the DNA TGTGCCAGCAGCAATTGGGGGGCTTCACCCCTCCACTTT.

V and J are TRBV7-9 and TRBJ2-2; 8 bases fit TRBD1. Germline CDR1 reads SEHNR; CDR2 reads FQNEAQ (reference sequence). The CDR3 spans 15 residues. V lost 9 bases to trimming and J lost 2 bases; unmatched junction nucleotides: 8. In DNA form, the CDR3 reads TGTGCCAGTACCGAGGACAGGGCTAACACCGGGGAGCTGTTTTTT. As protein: CASTEDRANTGELFF.

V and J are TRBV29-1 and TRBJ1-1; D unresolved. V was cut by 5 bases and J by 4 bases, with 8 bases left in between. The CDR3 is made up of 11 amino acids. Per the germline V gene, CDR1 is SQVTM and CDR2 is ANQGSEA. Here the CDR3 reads CSVLEGTEAFF. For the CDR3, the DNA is TGCAGCGTTCTAGAGGGCACTGAAGCTTTCTTT.

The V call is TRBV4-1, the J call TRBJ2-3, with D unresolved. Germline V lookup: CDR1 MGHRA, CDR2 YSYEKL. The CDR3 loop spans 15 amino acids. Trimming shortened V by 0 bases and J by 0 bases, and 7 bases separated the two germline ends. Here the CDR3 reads CASSQETPSTDTQYF. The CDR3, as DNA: TGCGCCAGCAGCCAAGAAACGCCTAGCACAGATACGCAGTATTTT.

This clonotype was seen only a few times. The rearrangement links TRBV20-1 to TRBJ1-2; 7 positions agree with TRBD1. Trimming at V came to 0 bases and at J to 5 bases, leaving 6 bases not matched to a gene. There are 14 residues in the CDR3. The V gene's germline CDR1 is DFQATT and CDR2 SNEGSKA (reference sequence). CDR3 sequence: CSARERDRVYGYTF. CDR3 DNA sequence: TGCAGTGCTAGAGAAAGAGACAGGGTTTATGGCTACACCTTC.

This chain's CDR3 is CASSSRLAGRDEQFF. CDR3 nucleotides: TGTGCCAGCAGTTCGAGACTAGCGGGGAGGGATGAGCAGTTCTTC. The chain links TRBV12-3 or TRBV12-4 to TRBJ2-1; 11 bases agree with TRBD2. Trimming removed 4 bases from V and 8 bases from J; junction bases left unmatched: 7. The CDR3 totals 15 residues.

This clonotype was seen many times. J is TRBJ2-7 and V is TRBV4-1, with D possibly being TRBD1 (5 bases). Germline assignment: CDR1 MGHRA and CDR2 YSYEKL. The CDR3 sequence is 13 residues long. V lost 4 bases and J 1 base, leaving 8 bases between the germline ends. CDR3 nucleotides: TGCGCCAGCAGCCCCCGACAGTCCTACGAGCAGTACTTC. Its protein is CASSPRQSYEQYF.

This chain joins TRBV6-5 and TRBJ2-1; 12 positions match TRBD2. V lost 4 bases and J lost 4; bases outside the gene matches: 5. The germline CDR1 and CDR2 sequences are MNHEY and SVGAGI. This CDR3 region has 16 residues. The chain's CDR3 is CASSLLAGGRYNEQFF. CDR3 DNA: TGTGCCAGCAGTTTACTAGCGGGGGGCCGGTACAATGAGCAGTTCTTC.

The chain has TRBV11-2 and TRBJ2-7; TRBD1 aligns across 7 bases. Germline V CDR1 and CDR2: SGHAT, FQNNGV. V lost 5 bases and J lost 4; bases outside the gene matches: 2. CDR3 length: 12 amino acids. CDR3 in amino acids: CASSQDRYEQYF. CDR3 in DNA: TGTGCCAGCAGCCAGGACAGGTACGAGCAGTACTTC.